A selection of T cell receptor beta chains follows, all from one sample in a study of blood T cell repertoires in COVID-19. Assay: immunoSEQ multiplex PCR; the TCRdb copy retains only in-frame clones and omits some. The sample lists approximately 300,000 clones, more than 80% occurring once. Sequenced: peripheral blood. Receptors originate from a man between 18 and 35 years old who had recovered from COVID-19. Each CDR3 is given with its conserved first and last residue.

TRBV6-2/TRBV6-3	TRBJ1-1	CASSYSEGRGFF
TRBV18	TRBJ2-1	CASSPRQGQDEQFF
TRBV6-5	TRBJ1-1	CASSYTRDSEAFF
TRBV7-2	TRBJ1-2	CASSLELSDGYTF
TRBV6-5	TRBJ1-1	CASSYPGTGVTEAFF
TRBV19	TRBJ2-2	CASTMRGGTARGTGELFF
TRBV5-1	TRBJ2-3	CASSGGGGTDTQYF
TRBV9	TRBJ1-5	CASSLGQGDGQPQHF
TRBV6-5	TRBJ1-1	CASSSSPGVTEAFF
TRBV2	TRBJ1-2	CASSDAGAGYTF
TRBV3-1/TRBV3-2	TRBJ2-7	CASSQRVEFLYEQYF
TRBV2	TRBJ2-2	CASSWTGGTGELFF
TRBV18	TRBJ1-1	CASSLRDRNTEAFF
TRBV12-3/TRBV12-4	TRBJ1-5	CASSPSTGWPQHF
TRBV6-6	TRBJ1-3	CASSYSESSSGNTIYF
TRBV12-3/TRBV12-4	TRBJ1-1	CASSSTGSTEAFF
TRBV18	TRBJ1-6	CASSLRAGEPLISSYNSPLHF
TRBV11-2	TRBJ2-3	CASSILQGTSGGVTDTQYF
TRBV5-4	TRBJ2-3	CASMTYSTDTQYF
TRBV6-5	TRBJ1-2	CASSPRGQGYTF
TRBV4-3	TRBJ2-7	CASSQDFRQRPYEQYF
TRBV19	TRBJ2-7	CASSIPDRGLGEQYF
TRBV27	TRBJ2-7	CASSPQGEHEQYF
TRBV5-4	TRBJ1-1	CASSDEDTEAFF
TRBV5-1	TRBJ1-1	CASSLDPQGTEAFF
TRBV7-2	TRBJ2-5	CASSLSGGEETQYF
TRBV27	TRBJ1-2	CASSDRGRGDNYGYTF
TRBV12-3/TRBV12-4	TRBJ1-1	CASRVDSYTEAFF
TRBV3-1/TRBV3-2	TRBJ1-1	CASSQDFGQGSTEAFF
TRBV5-1	TRBJ2-2	CASSLVQGTNTGELFF
TRBV7-9	TRBJ1-1	CASSLGQGVHTEAFF
TRBV6-1	TRBJ1-2	CASSEGQGFYGYTF
TRBV7-9	TRBJ1-2	CASSLAESAYGYTF
TRBV10-2	TRBJ1-2	CASSESQDGYGYTF
TRBV27	TRBJ2-1	CASRLAGGSYNEQFF
TRBV12-3/TRBV12-4	TRBJ1-1	CASGVSLNTEAFF